The T cell receptor beta chain under discussion was sequenced for a study of radiotherapy plus CTLA-4 blockade in lung cancer. About the study: Among all patients, more than 15% showed objective responses, while roughly 34% had disease control. Study results and caveats: Early shifts in blood T cell clones, with interferon-beta, reportedly predicted response best. After radiotherapy and ipilimumab, tumor-derived clones expanded in peripheral blood.

Of note for this clone: Antigen specificity is unknown.

Here immunoSEQ multiplex PCR was the method, and the copy in TCRdb shows in-frame clones only, minus some. This sample yields approximately 85,000 clones, of which around four fifths are seen a single time; 13% to 15% belongs to the top ten. Ipilimumab CTLA-4 blockade and focal radiation were given to patients with chemo-refractory metastatic non-small-cell lung cancer. The germline V gene encodes CDR1 LNHDA and CDR2 SQIVND (reference sequence). The CDR3 has 15 residues. V was trimmed by 6 bases and J by 1 base, leaving 13 bases between them. V and J are TRBV19 and TRBJ1-5; D might be TRBD1 (6 bases). The input for sequencing was peripheral blood, taken from a patient treated with radiotherapy plus ipilimumab. This clonotype was obtained from a human donor with non-small cell lung cancer that progressed on radiotherapy plus ipilimumab. The CDR3 is CASSPQGRSNQPQHF. As DNA, the CDR3 is TGTGCCAGTAGCCCACAGGGAAGGAGCAATCAGCCCCAGCATTTT.